Below are 27 T cell receptor beta chains sequenced from a single sample in a study of CD8+ T cells in alopecia areata. Extraction of RNA preceded its reverse transcription into cDNA, which served as the sequencing template. Sequencing was performed with immunoSEQ multiplex PCR; in TCRdb, only in-frame clones are kept and a portion is missing. The repertoire holds 90,000 to 100,000 clones, with more than 35% as singletons. The sequenced sample consisted of CD4+ T cells sorted from blood. Source of these receptors: a human donor with alopecia areata.

This clone showed up just a few times. The gene calls are TRBV28 and TRBJ2-5; D remains unclear. V shed 3 bases and J shed 9 bases, with 11 bases lying between them. This CDR3 has 12 residues. The V gene's germline CDR1 is MDHEN and CDR2 SYDVKM. CDR3 bases: TGTGCCAGCAGTTTCTCTGGTACGGCCCAGTACTTC. Its translation is CASSFSGTAQYF.

The V and J genes are TRBV5-4 and TRBJ2-2; D unclear. The length of the CDR3 is 15 residues. The V gene's germline CDR1 is SGHNT and CDR2 YYREEE (reference sequence). V lost 1 base and J lost 0, with 7 bases in between. The CDR3 spells CASSLNLANTGELFF. In DNA form, the CDR3 reads TGTGCCAGCAGCTTGAACCTCGCGAACACCGGGGAGCTGTTTTTT.

The V and J genes are TRBV28 and TRBJ2-7; 10 positions agree with TRBD2. The CDR3 extends over 15 amino acids. Germline V gene lookup returns CDR1 MDHEN and CDR2 SYDVKM. The V and J ends lost 7 bases and 7 bases, in that order; junction bases with no gene match: 13. The CDR3 DNA reads TGTGCCAGCATGCCCGGGGATAGCGGGGGGCCTGAGCAGTACTTC. Translated: CASMPGDSGGPEQYF.

The chain links TRBV4-1 to TRBJ2-1, with 10 bases matching TRBD2. After removal of 2 bases from V and 1 base from J, the junction contained 2 bases not matched to a gene. CDR1 and CDR2 from the germline V gene are MGHRA and YSYEKL. This CDR3 has 16 amino acids. CDR3 sequence reads: CASSQYSGRSYNEQFF. As DNA, the CDR3 is TGCGCCAGCAGCCAATATAGCGGGAGGTCCTACAATGAGCAGTTCTTC.

The chain joins TRBV7-9 to TRBJ2-5; no reliable D call. Trimming shortened V by 5 bases and J by 5 bases, and 15 bases separated the two germline ends. Germline CDR1 SEHNR, CDR2 FQNEAQ (reference sequence). The CDR3 sequence is 14 residues long. As DNA, the CDR3 is TGTGCCAGCAGCCCCACATCCTTCAGGGAGACCCAGTACTTC. This gives the protein CASSPTSFRETQYF. The entire variable domain, with the rest obtained from reference TRBV7-9 and TRBJ2-5, is as follows: DTGVSQNPRHKITKRGQNVTFRCDPISEHNRLYWYRQTLGQGPEFLTYFQNEAQLEKSRLLSDRFSAERPKGSFSTLEIQRTEQGDSAMYLCASSPTSFRETQYFGPGTRLLVL.

This clone has more than one count but fewer than ten. CDR3 in DNA: TGTGCCAGCAGCAGCCGCGGGCGGGCACCCTACGAGCAGTACTTC. Amino acids: CASSSRGRAPYEQYF. The V call is TRBV7-2, the J call TRBJ2-7, with D maybe TRBD2 (5 bases). Germline V gene data show CDR1 as SGHTA and CDR2 as FQGNSA. The CDR3 length is 15 residues. Trimming took off 5 bases at V and 2 bases at J, with 16 bases between the two ends.

The V call is TRBV2, the J call TRBJ2-7; D might be TRBD1 (5 bases). There are 13 residues in the CDR3. Trimming removed 7 bases at V and 2 bases at J, with 12 bases between. Germline V gene data show CDR1 as SNHLY and CDR2 as FYNNEI. The CDR3 protein is CASNKGIPYEQYF. The CDR3 coding sequence is TGTGCCAGCAATAAGGGGATCCCCTACGAGCAGTACTTC.

The chain couples TRBV7-2 to TRBJ2-5; 8 nucleotides align to TRBD2. CDR1 and CDR2 (germline): SGHTA, FQGNSA. The CDR3 sequence is 15 residues long. V shed 5 bases and J 6 bases; nucleotides not matched to a gene: 11. The CDR3 DNA sequence: TGTGCCAGCAGCCAAGCGGGGGTTCACTCCCAGACCCAGTACTTC. Residues: CASSQAGVHSQTQYF.

This clone has just a few counts. This chain uses TRBV28 with TRBJ2-5; D may be TRBD2 (5 bases). V lost 8 bases to trimming and J lost 5 bases, with 24 bases between them. CDR1 and CDR2 from the germline V gene are MDHEN and SYDVKM. The CDR3 has 16 residues. This CDR3 reads CASVARKPGTGETQYF. CDR3 DNA sequence: TGTGCCAGCGTGGCCCGTAAACCGGGAACGGGGGAGACCCAGTACTTC. Full variable domain (rest looked up from reference TRBV28 and TRBJ2-5): DVKVTQSSRYLVKRTGEKVFLECVQDMDHENMFWYRQDPGLGLRLIYFSYDVKMKEKGDIPEGYSVSREKKERFSLILESASTNQTSMYLCASVARKPGTGETQYFGPGTRLLVL.

This chain links TRBV29-1 with TRBJ1-1; 7 bases map to TRBD1. CDR1 SQVTM and CDR2 ANQGSEA come from the germline V gene. There are 14 residues in the CDR3. The junction had 11 bases not matched to a gene; V was cut back by 8 bases and J by 2 bases. The CDR3, as DNA: TGCAGCATAACAAGAGGGGGCGCTAACACTGAAGCTTTCTTT. It encodes CSITRGGANTEAFF.

This chain uses TRBV29-1 with TRBJ2-7; D gene ambiguous. The CDR3 spans 15 residues. Germline assignment: CDR1 SQVTM and CDR2 ANQGSEA. The germline V and J ends were trimmed by 3 bases and 0 bases, with 15 bases remaining between them. For the CDR3, the DNA is TGCAGCGTTGATGGGCAGCCGGAGACCTCCTACGAGCAGTACTTC. Protein sequence: CSVDGQPETSYEQYF.

This clone was counted between two and nine times. The V call is TRBV4-1, the J call TRBJ2-5, with a weak D call TRBD2 (5 bases). Trimming removed 0 bases from V and 2 bases from J, with 19 bases in between. Germline V gene sequence: CDR1 MGHRA, CDR2 YSYEKL. The CDR3 consists of 18 residues. The CDR3 DNA reads as TGCGCCAGCAGCCAAGATGACCTTTTTTCCTTAGCGCAAGAGACCCAGTACTTC. It yields the protein CASSQDDLFSLAQETQYF.

The V gene is TRBV4-2, the J gene TRBJ2-5, with D perhaps given as TRBD1 or TRBD2 (5 bases each). Looked up from germline, CDR1 is LGHNA and CDR2 is YNFKEQ. Trimming took off 4 bases at V and 3 bases at J, with 21 bases between the two ends. The CDR3 loop spans 17 amino acids. This CDR3 reads CASSPSEERRTKETQYF. CDR3 in DNA: TGTGCCAGCAGCCCGTCGGAGGAGCGCAGGACAAAAGAGACCCAGTACTTC.

This chain connects TRBV5-1 to TRBJ2-5; the D gene is possibly TRBD1 (5 bases). The CDR3 runs to 16 residues. Germline lookup yields CDR1 SGHRS and CDR2 YFSETQ. The germline V and J ends were trimmed by 0 bases and 2 bases, with 14 bases remaining between them. The CDR3 bases are TGCGCCAGCAGCTTGGCGTCAGGGAATACACAAGAGACCCAGTACTTC. Translating gives CASSLASGNTQETQYF.

This clone was seen a single time. The chain has TRBV30 and TRBJ1-4; D ambiguous. Deletions cut 2 bases from V and 0 bases from J, with 13 bases between. This CDR3 contains 16 residues. Germline lookup yields CDR1 GTSNPN and CDR2 SVGIG (reference sequence). This CDR3 reads CAWSRERAATNEKLFF. The CDR3 region has the DNA TGTGCCTGGAGTAGGGAGAGGGCTGCAACTAATGAAAAACTGTTTTTT. The full variable domain, in which reference TRBV30 and TRBJ1-4 provide the parts outside the CDR3, is SQTIHQWPATLVQPVGSPLSLECTVEGTSNPNLYWYRQAAGRGLQLLFYSVGIGQISSEVPQNLSASRPQDRQFILSSKKLLLSDSGFYLCAWSRERAATNEKLFFGSGTQLSVL.

This clone was observed a few times. CDR3 in DNA: TGCAGCGTCGCGGGTCACAATCAGCCCCAGCATTTT. Translated, it gives CSVAGHNQPQHF. The chain joins TRBV29-1 to TRBJ1-5, with D unresolved. V shed 6 bases and J shed 3 bases, with 9 bases lying between them. Germline V gives CDR1 SQVTM, CDR2 ANQGSEA. This CDR3 is 12 amino acids long. The full variable domain, its missing parts supplied by reference TRBV29-1 and TRBJ1-5, is SAVISQKPSRDICQRGTSLTIQCQVDSQVTMMFWYRQQPGQSLTLIATANQGSEATYESGFVIDKFPISRPNLTFSTLTVSNMSPEDSSIYLCSVAGHNQPQHFGDGTRLSIL.

The sample holds a few counts of this clone. This chain links TRBV6-5 with TRBJ2-7; no reliable D call. Germline CDR1 MNHEY, CDR2 SVGAGI. CDR3 length: 11 amino acids. Trimming left V 7 bases short and J 0 bases short, with 4 bases between. In DNA, the CDR3 is TGTGCCAGCAAGGGCTCCTACGAGCAGTACTTC. As protein: CASKGSYEQYF.

This clone was observed a handful of times. V is TRBV5-1 and J is TRBJ2-3; 9 bases line up with TRBD1. With V trimmed by 1 base and J by 5 bases, 8 bases remained unmatched. The CDR3 consists of 16 residues. Germline V lookup: CDR1 SGHRS, CDR2 YFSETQ. The CDR3 here is CASSLRDRAIGDTQYF. The CDR3 DNA reads TGCGCCAGCAGCTTGCGGGACAGGGCCATCGGAGATACGCAGTATTTT.

The chain employs TRBV5-1 and TRBJ2-2; tentatively, D is TRBD1 (6 bases). CDR1 is SGHRS, CDR2 YFSETQ, per germline. Trimming took off 4 bases at V and 3 bases at J, with 10 bases between the two ends. The CDR3 sequence is 14 residues long. CDR3 sequence (DNA): TGCGCCAGCAGCGCCGGACAGTACACCGGGGAGCTGTTTTTT. Protein product: CASSAGQYTGELFF.

A single count supports this clone. The rearrangement joins TRBV2 to TRBJ2-5; perhaps TRBD1 as D (5 bases). Germline lookup yields CDR1 SNHLY and CDR2 FYNNEI. Trimming left V 3 bases short and J 3 bases short, with 14 bases between. This CDR3 is built from 15 residues. The CDR3 region has the DNA TGTGCCAGCAGTGACCAGGTTAGGGGTGAAGAGACCCAGTACTTC. This codes for CASSDQVRGEETQYF.

This clone was observed a few times. In the same sample, other DNA sequences code for this CDR3. The V and J genes are TRBV6-1 and TRBJ2-6, with 9 bases matching TRBD1. The junction had 4 bases not matched to a gene; V was cut back by 6 bases and J by 4 bases. This CDR3 comprises 15 residues. Germline V gene sequence: CDR1 MNHNS, CDR2 SASEGT. CDR3 in amino acids: CASRTGGSGANVLTF. The DNA of the CDR3 is TGTGCCAGCAGGACAGGGGGTTCCGGGGCCAACGTCCTGACTTTC.

The V call is TRBV5-1, the J call TRBJ2-2; TRBD2 agrees at 8 bases. The trim removed 2 bases at V and 0 bases at J, leaving 0 bases unmatched. Looked up from germline, CDR1 is SGHRS and CDR2 is YFSETQ. The CDR3 length is 15 residues. The CDR3 protein is CASSLLAANTGELFF. CDR3 in DNA: TGCGCCAGCAGCTTACTAGCGGCGAACACCGGGGAGCTGTTTTTT.

The chain carries TRBV4-3 and TRBJ1-5; D is undetermined. The CDR3 sequence is 17 residues long. CDR1 and CDR2 from the germline V gene are LGHNA and YSLEER. V was pared by 0 bases and J by 5 bases, with 17 bases between. CDR3 sequence (DNA): TGCGCCAGCAGCCAAGATCTTCAGAGGGCACAATATCAGCCCCAGCATTTT. Protein: CASSQDLQRAQYQPQHF.

The V gene is TRBV27, the J gene TRBJ1-2; D is ambiguous. Trimming took off 5 bases at V and 7 bases at J, with 17 bases between the two ends. The germline gives CDR1 MNHEY, CDR2 SMNVEV (reference sequence). This CDR3 is built from 14 residues. This CDR3 reads CASSPWADPGGYTF. The CDR3 coding sequence is TGTGCCAGCAGTCCATGGGCAGACCCGGGTGGCTACACCTTC.

This clone was counted between two and nine times. V and J are TRBV4-2 and TRBJ2-2, with D unclear. Germline CDR1 LGHNA, CDR2 YNFKEQ. The V and J ends lost 5 bases and 3 bases respectively, with 1 base between them. The CDR3 is 11 residues long. DNA of the CDR3: TGTGCCAGCAGCGACACCGGGGAGCTGTTTTTT. Translation gives CASSDTGELFF.

This clone occurred a few times. The chain uses TRBV29-1 and TRBJ2-3, with D possibly TRBD1 on 5 matching bases. The germline CDR1 and CDR2 sequences are SQVTM and ANQGSEA. Trimming pared 4 bases from V and 0 bases from J, leaving 8 bases between. The CDR3 runs to 13 residues. The CDR3 nucleotides are TGCAGCGTTGGCAGGGATAGCACAGATACGCAGTATTTT. Encoded protein: CSVGRDSTDTQYF.

The sample holds a few counts of this clone. The CDR3 region is CASSLTSGTDTQYF. CDR3 bases: TGTGCCAGCAGCTTGACTAGCGGCACAGATACGCAGTATTTT. The V call is TRBV5-4, the J call TRBJ2-3, with 7 bases that match TRBD2. There are 14 residues in the CDR3. J lost 1 base, V lost 1 base, and 0 bases had no gene match. CDR1 and CDR2 (germline): SGHNT, YYREEE (reference sequence).